Reported below is one TCR beta chain. This sample was taken from a study of somatic mutations in cytotoxic T cells in rheumatoid arthritis. TCRdb's copy holds only in-frame clones and misses some; the assay was immunoSEQ multiplex PCR. The sample holds 9,000 to 13,000 clones; approximately 70% are singletons and the top ten take 30% to 40%. The germline CDR1 and CDR2 sequences are LNHDA and SQIVND (reference sequence). V was cut by 3 bases and J by 7 bases, with 13 bases left in between. The CDR3 totals 14 residues. Sequencing was carried out using CD8+ T cells sorted from blood. This TCR came from a man aged 55 to 70 in good health. This sequence joins TRBV19 and TRBJ1-5; maybe TRBD1 (6 bases). The CDR3 DNA follows: TGTGCCAGTAGTATTCGGGGGGCTTGGCAGCCCCAGCATTTT. It encodes CASSIRGAWQPQHF.